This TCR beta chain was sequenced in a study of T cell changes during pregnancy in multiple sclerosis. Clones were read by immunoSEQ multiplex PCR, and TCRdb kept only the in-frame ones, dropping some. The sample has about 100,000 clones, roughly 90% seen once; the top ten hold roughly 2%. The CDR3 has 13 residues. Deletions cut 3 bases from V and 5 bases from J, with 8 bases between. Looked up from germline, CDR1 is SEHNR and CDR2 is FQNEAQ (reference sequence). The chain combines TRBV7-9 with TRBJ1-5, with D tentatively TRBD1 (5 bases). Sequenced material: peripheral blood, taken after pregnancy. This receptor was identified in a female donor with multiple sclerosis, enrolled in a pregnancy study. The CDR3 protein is CASSLTVDQPQHF. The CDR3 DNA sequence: TGTGCCAGCAGCTTGACAGTTGATCAGCCCCAGCATTTT.